A selection of T cell receptor beta chains follows, all from one sample in a study of blood T cell repertoires in COVID-19. Generated by immunoSEQ multiplex PCR, the TCRdb table keeps only in-frame clones and is missing some. The sample gives 100,000 to 150,000 clones, 85% of which show up once; 6.6% is in the top ten. The sequenced sample consisted of peripheral blood. The receptor set was obtained from an older man with active or convalescent COVID-19. Both conserved end residues are trimmed from each CDR3.

>TRBV30|TRBJ1-2
AWRRGTGSNYGYT
>TRBV28|TRBJ1-5
ASSFVLEQGTGQPQH
>TRBV9|TRBJ2-2
ASSSSFTGELF
>TRBV18|TRBJ2-7
ASSLSGTGPPEY
>TRBV5-5|TRBJ2-7
ASSRFGAGASYEQY
>TRBV7-2|TRBJ2-7
ASSGFGTGSSYEQY
>TRBV21-1|TRBJ2-7
ASSAPPPGQNYEQY
>TRBV3-1/TRBV3-2|TRBJ2-3
ASTRTSGTSTDTQY
>TRBV19|TRBJ1-1
ASTPYRGLTEAF
>TRBV5-1|TRBJ1-1
ASSLEGGSTEAF
>TRBV19|TRBJ1-2
ASSDRVTGLNYGYT
>TRBV19|TRBJ2-2
ASRNFWATGELF
>TRBV9|TRBJ2-2
ASSASTGGTGELF
>TRBV29-1|TRBJ1-2
SVESTGAGYGYT
>TRBV12-5|TRBJ2-1
ASGFGGAGEQF
>TRBV25-1|TRBJ2-3
ASSETSSGSGADTQY
>TRBV12-1|TRBJ1-4
ASSSGDRVLVEKLF
>TRBV3-1/TRBV3-2|TRBJ2-7
ASSQAGGGGRRLGEQY